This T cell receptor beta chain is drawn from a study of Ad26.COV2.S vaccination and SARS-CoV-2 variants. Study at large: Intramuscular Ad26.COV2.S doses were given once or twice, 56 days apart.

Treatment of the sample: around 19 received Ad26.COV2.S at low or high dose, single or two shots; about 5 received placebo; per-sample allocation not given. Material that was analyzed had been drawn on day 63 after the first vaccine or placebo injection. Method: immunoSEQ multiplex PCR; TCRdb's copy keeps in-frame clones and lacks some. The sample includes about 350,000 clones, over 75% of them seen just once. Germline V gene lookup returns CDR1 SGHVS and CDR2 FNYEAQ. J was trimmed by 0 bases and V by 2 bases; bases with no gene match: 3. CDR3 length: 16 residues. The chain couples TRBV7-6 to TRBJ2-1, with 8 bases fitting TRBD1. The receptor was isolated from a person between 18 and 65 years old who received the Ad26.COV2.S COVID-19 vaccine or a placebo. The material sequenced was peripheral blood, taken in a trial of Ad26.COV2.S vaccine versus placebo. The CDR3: CASSLTRGPSYNEQFF. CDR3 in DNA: TGTGCCAGCAGCTTAACCAGGGGGCCCTCCTACAATGAGCAGTTCTTC. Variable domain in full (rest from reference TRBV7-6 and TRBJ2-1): GAGVSQSPRYKVTKRGQDVALRCDPISGHVSLYWYRQALGQGPEFLTYFNYEAQQDKSGLPNDRFSAERPEGSISTLTIQRTEQRDSAMYRCASSLTRGPSYNEQFFGPGTRLTVL.